This T cell receptor beta chain stems from a study of blood T cell repertoires in COVID-19. Looking at the study overall: Nucleic acid was either cDNA or gDNA, and it came from T cells, B-cell-depleted T cells, or PBMCs.

The method was immunoSEQ multiplex PCR; TCRdb's version includes in-frame clones alone and lacks a portion of them. The data contain 250,000 to 350,000 clones, approximately 90% of them seen just once; the ten biggest clones take up under 0.95%. Remarks on this clone: The sample contains more than one DNA sequence encoding this CDR3.

V lost 7 bases to trimming and J lost 0 bases, with 7 bases between them. CDR3 size: 14 residues. CDR1 is LNHDA and CDR2 is SQIVND in the germline V gene (reference sequence). This rearrangement joins TRBV19 to TRBJ1-6; D unresolved. Sequencing was carried out using peripheral blood. The sequence derives from a young man with acute or convalescent COVID-19. The CDR3 spells CASTFSSYNSPLHF. DNA for the CDR3: TGTGCCAGTACCTTCAGCTCCTATAATTCACCCCTCCACTTT.